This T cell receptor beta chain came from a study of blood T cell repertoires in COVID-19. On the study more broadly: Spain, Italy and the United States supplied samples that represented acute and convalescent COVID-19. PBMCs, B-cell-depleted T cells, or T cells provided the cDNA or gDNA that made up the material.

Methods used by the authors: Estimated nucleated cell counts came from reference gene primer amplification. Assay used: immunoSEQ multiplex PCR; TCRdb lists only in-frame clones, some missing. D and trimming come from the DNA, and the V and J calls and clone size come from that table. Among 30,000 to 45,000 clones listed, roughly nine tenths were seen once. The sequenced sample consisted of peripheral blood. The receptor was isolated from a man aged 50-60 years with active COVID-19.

CDR3 in amino acids: CASSLAQVGRLPTTNEKLFF. CDR3 sequence (DNA): TGTGCCAGCAGCTTAGCGCAAGTGGGTCGACTACCTACAACTAATGAAAAACTGTTTTTT. The V gene is TRBV7-6, the J gene TRBJ1-4; D gene unclear. The germline CDR1 and CDR2 sequences are SGHVS and FNYEAQ. Trimming took 0 bases from V and 0 from J, leaving 20 bases between them. The CDR3 consists of 20 residues.